The rows below give T cell receptor beta chains drawn from one sample of a study of CD8 T cells in Susac syndrome. TCRdb reprocessed the immunoSEQ multiplex PCR reads via MiXCR and lists one record per CDR3 protein. The table lists 150,000 to 200,000 distinct CDR3 sequences, around 93% of them singletons. The sample consisted of CD4+ T cells from PBMCs. All receptors come from a human donor with multiple sclerosis. Each CDR3 is given without its conserved first and last residue. The D gene is left open where the match is weak.

J,V,D,CDR3
TRBJ2-5,TRBV20-1,TRBD1,SASPQGAWETQY
TRBJ2-5,TRBV5-1,.,ASSLGGGLTAQETQY
TRBJ2-7,TRBV20-1,TRBD1,SASSRTGSSYEQY
TRBJ2-4,TRBV11-2,.,ATREGAGHIQY
TRBJ1-1,TRBV28,TRBD1,ASSIPQGAGDTEAF
TRBJ2-4,TRBV5-1,TRBD2,ASSPEREGDIQY
TRBJ1-2,TRBV28,.,ASSARWGYT
TRBJ1-3,TRBV20-1,.,SATPGTLSGNTIY
TRBJ2-3,TRBV3-1,TRBD1,ASSPRRQGRTDTQY
TRBJ1-6,TRBV5-1,.,ASSPAEGEEYSPLH
TRBJ1-2,TRBV12-3/TRBV12-4,.,ASKSGRGFGYT
TRBJ2-4,TRBV6-1,.,ASSEALRGSKNIQY
TRBJ1-5,TRBV6-5,.,ASSYYPNQPQH
TRBJ2-7,TRBV28,.,ASSLGAAGTYEQY
TRBJ2-1,TRBV29-1,.,SICKGSYNEQF
TRBJ2-7,TRBV12-3/TRBV12-4,TRBD2,ASSLAGGVHEQY
TRBJ2-1,TRBV27,.,ASSLSPQPYNEQF
TRBJ1-1,TRBV9,.,ASSVGGGDTEAF
TRBJ1-1,TRBV7-2,TRBD1,ASIISGRGRTEAF
TRBJ1-5,TRBV20-1,.,SASDGSNQPQH
TRBJ2-6,TRBV9,.,ASSVATGAGANVLT
TRBJ2-5,TRBV7-2,.,ASSLPGAGAPPQY
TRBJ1-2,TRBV7-2,.,ASSSDSRNYGYT
TRBJ2-3,TRBV6-2/TRBV6-3,TRBD2,ASSYHGLAGGPWQY
TRBJ1-2,TRBV5-6,TRBD1,ASSGGTVPPYGYT
TRBJ2-4,TRBV15,.,ATSRDKYTQY
TRBJ2-6,TRBV4-3,.,ASSQGGGANVLT
TRBJ2-5,TRBV20-1,TRBD2,SARGLAGGPETQY
TRBJ2-7,TRBV10-1,TRBD2,ASSELAATGEQY
TRBJ1-4,TRBV28,TRBD1,ASTISQGAYEKLF
TRBJ1-1,TRBV5-1,.,ASRMGGWDTEAF
TRBJ1-2,TRBV10-3,.,ANSGRDNYGYT
TRBJ2-1,TRBV6-2/TRBV6-3,.,ASSYSAGVYISYNEQF
TRBJ2-4,TRBV3-1,TRBD2,ASSRTLGLGAGDIQY
TRBJ2-7,TRBV5-1,TRBD2,ASSSSGLASYEQY
TRBJ2-1,TRBV7-2,.,ASSRTFSSYNEQF
TRBJ1-1,TRBV15,.,ATSVQQGGTEAF
TRBJ1-2,TRBV19,.,ASSPWQSNYGYT
TRBJ2-7,TRBV7-2,TRBD1,ASSLMGQGPYEQY
TRBJ1-1,TRBV2,.,ASSLGGPMNTEAF